This TCR beta chain came from a study of blood T cell repertoires in COVID-19. Study in general: The United States, Italy and Spain were the sources of the acute and convalescent COVID-19 samples. The analysed material was cDNA or gDNA that came from T cells, B-cell-depleted T cells, or PBMCs.

In the original processing: Reference gene primer amplification gave estimated nucleated cell counts. The repertoire was sequenced with immunoSEQ multiplex PCR; TCRdb's copy has only in-frame clones and lacks some. V and J calls and clone size are copied from that table; D and trimming were computed from the DNA. The sample has about 430,000 clones, approximately 90% seen once. The germline CDR1 and CDR2 sequences are MGHRA and YSYEKL. This CDR3 is 14 amino acids long. V lost 0 bases and J lost 5, with 10 bases in between. Individuals drawn from about two dozen US areas were about 18 to 100 years old.

The receptor was isolated from a woman under 30 who had been exposed to COVID-19. J is TRBJ2-5 and V is TRBV4-1; D is undetermined. Material: PBMCs or T cells enriched from blood (not recorded which). The CDR3 DNA reads as TGCGCCAGCAGCCAAGATCGTGTCGGGGAGACCCAGTACTTC. Amino acids: CASSQDRVGETQYF.